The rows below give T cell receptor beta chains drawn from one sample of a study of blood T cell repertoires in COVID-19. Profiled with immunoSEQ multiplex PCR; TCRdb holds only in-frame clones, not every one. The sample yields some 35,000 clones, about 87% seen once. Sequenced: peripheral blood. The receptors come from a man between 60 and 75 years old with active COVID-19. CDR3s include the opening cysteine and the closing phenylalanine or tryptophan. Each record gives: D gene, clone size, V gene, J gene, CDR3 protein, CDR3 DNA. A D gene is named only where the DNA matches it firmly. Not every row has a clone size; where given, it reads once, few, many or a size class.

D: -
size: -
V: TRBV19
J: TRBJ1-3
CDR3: CASSVGYSGNTIYF
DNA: TGTGCCAGTAGTGTCGGTTACTCTGGAAACACCATATATTTT

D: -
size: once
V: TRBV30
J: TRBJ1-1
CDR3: CAWTPIGDRLENTEAFF
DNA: TGTGCCTGGACCCCGATCGGTGACAGGTTAGAGAACACTGAAGCTTTCTTT

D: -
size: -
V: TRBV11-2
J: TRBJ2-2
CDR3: CASSLTWLAMTGELFF
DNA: TGTGCCAGCAGCTTAACTTGGCTAGCGATGACCGGGGAGCTGTTTTTT

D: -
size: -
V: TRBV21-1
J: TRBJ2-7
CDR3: CASSKDRDTSPRHGVYEQYF
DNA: TGTGCCAGCAGCAAGGACCGGGACACCTCGCCCCGCCACGGGGTCTACGAGCAGTACTTC

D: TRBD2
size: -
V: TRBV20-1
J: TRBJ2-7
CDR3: CSASSGQLAGGGEQYF
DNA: TGCAGTGCTAGTTCCGGCCAACTAGCGGGAGGGGGCGAGCAGTACTTC

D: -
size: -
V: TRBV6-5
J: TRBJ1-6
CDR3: CASSYSTASSPLHF
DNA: TGTGCCAGCAGTTATAGTACAGCAAGTTCACCCCTCCACTTT

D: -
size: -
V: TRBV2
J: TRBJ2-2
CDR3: CASREQGTGELFF
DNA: TGTGCCAGCAGGGAACAGGGCACCGGGGAGCTGTTTTTT

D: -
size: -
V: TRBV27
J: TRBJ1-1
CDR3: CASARDSPARNTEAFF
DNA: TGTGCCAGCGCCCGAGACAGTCCAGCCAGGAACACTGAAGCTTTCTTT

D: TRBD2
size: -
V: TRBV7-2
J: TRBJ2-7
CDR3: CASVPSTSSVNEQYF
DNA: TGTGCCAGTGTGCCCTCGACTAGCAGTGTCAACGAGCAGTACTTC

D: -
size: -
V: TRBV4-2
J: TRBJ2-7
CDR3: CASSQAAWGAYEQYF
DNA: TGTGCCAGCAGCCAAGCGGCTTGGGGCGCGTACGAGCAGTACTTC